The 31 T cell receptor beta chains in this list originate from one sample, sequenced in a study of shared T cell receptors in the human thymus. Method: immunoSEQ multiplex PCR; TCRdb's copy keeps in-frame clones and lacks some. The repertoire holds about 660,000 clones, about 90% seen once, with just under 0.0095% in the top ten. These data also featured in a second study, about human thymus T cells.

Sequenced input: thymocytes. The receptors come from a boy under three years old with a congenital heart defect.

The J gene is TRBJ2-5, the V gene TRBV4-1; D uncertain. CDR1 is MGHRA and CDR2 is YSYEKL in the germline V gene. This CDR3 is 14 amino acids long. The V gene lost 1 base and the J gene lost 2 bases, with 8 bases spanning the gap. The CDR3 protein is CASSQGVPQETQYF. The CDR3, as DNA: TGCGCCAGCAGCCAAGGAGTGCCGCAAGAGACCCAGTACTTC.

The rearrangement joins TRBV27 to TRBJ2-7; 12 bases are a match to TRBD2. Germline assignment: CDR1 MNHEY and CDR2 SMNVEV (reference sequence). After removal of 4 bases from V and 3 bases from J, the junction contained 4 bases not matched to a gene. CDR3 length: 15 amino acids. The CDR3 sequence: CASSSAGLAGYEQYF. CDR3 in DNA: TGTGCCAGCAGTTCCGCGGGACTAGCGGGCTACGAGCAGTACTTC.

The rearrangement joins TRBV6-5 to TRBJ2-3; 8 bases are a match to TRBD1. Germline CDR1 is MNHEY and CDR2 is SVGAGI. V shed 4 bases and J 5 bases; nucleotides not matched to a gene: 5. The length of the CDR3 is 14 residues. CDR3 DNA sequence: TGTGCCAGCAGTTCCAGGGGGCGGGTAGATACGCAGTATTTT. Its translation: CASSSRGRVDTQYF.

The chain uses TRBV4-2 and TRBJ2-7, with D possibly being TRBD1 (5 bases). The CDR3 sequence is 15 residues long. V lost 0 bases and J 5 bases, leaving 14 bases between the germline ends. From germline, CDR1 is LGHNA and CDR2 YNFKEQ. The CDR3 nucleotides read TGTGCCAGCAGCCAAGATAGTTCCCGCAGGGACGAGCAGTACTTC. As protein: CASSQDSSRRDEQYF.

V usage is TRBV7-9 and J usage is TRBJ1-1, with TRBD1 matching 11 bases. The ends lost 3 bases at V and 7 bases at J; junction bases unmatched: 10. CDR1 and CDR2 from the germline V gene are SEHNR and FQNEAQ (reference sequence). This CDR3 is 16 amino acids long. CDR3 in amino acids: CASSFPSDRGRNEAFF. CDR3 nucleotide sequence: TGTGCCAGCAGCTTCCCCTCGGACAGGGGGCGGAATGAAGCTTTCTTT.

The rearrangement joins TRBV18 to TRBJ1-1; D possibly corresponds to TRBD1 (6 bases). Germline CDR1 reads KGHSH; CDR2 reads LQKENI. CDR3 size: 15 residues. The V and J ends lost 1 base and 1 base respectively, with 10 bases between them. In DNA, the CDR3 is TGTGCCAGCTCACCACTGCTGGGGGCGAACACTGAAGCTTTCTTT. Protein: CASSPLLGANTEAFF. Variable domain in full (rest from reference TRBV18 and TRBJ1-1): NAGVMQNPRHLVRRRGQEARLRCSPMKGHSHVYWYRQLPEEGLKFMVYLQKENIIDESGMPKERFSAEFPKEGPSILRIQQVVRGDSAAYFCASSPLLGANTEAFFGQGTRLTVV.

The chain recombines TRBV27 with TRBJ2-7, with a possible D match to TRBD2 (7 bases). Germline V CDR1 and CDR2: MNHEY, SMNVEV (reference sequence). Trimming cost V 1 base and J 2 bases, with 12 bases left between them. The CDR3 has 15 amino acids. The CDR3 is CASSLLGGDTYEQYF. The DNA for the CDR3 is TGTGCCAGCAGTTTATTGGGAGGGGACACCTACGAGCAGTACTTC.

The V and J genes are TRBV6-1 and TRBJ1-6; D gene uncertain. The CDR3 is 15 amino acids. With 6 bases removed from V and 6 bases from J, the gap between germline ends came to 15 bases. Germline V gene lookup returns CDR1 MNHNS and CDR2 SASEGT. CDR3 region: CASSRGGVGNSPLHF. The CDR3 region has the DNA TGTGCCAGCAGCAGAGGCGGGGTTGGTAATTCACCCCTCCACTTT.

J is TRBJ2-1 and V is TRBV14; TRBD2 might be the D (5 bases). The CDR3 is made up of 12 amino acids. Germline V lookup: CDR1 SGHDN, CDR2 FVKESK. Trimming took off 2 bases at V and 8 bases at J, with 7 bases between the two ends. The CDR3 sequence: CASSQRRDEQFF. CDR3 sequence (DNA): TGTGCCAGCAGCCAACGGCGGGATGAGCAGTTCTTC. Combining the CDR3 with reference TRBV14 and TRBJ2-1 gives the whole variable domain EAGVTQFPSHSVIEKGQTVTLRCDPISGHDNLYWYRRVMGKEIKFLLHFVKESKQDESGMPNNRFLAERTGGTYSTLKVQPAELEDSGVYFCASSQRRDEQFFGPGTRLTVL.

The genes are TRBV6-5 and TRBJ2-5; perhaps TRBD2 as D (7 bases). The CDR3 runs 16 residues. The V gene lost 0 bases and the J gene lost 1 base, with 12 bases spanning the gap. Germline V gene lookup returns CDR1 MNHEY and CDR2 SVGAGI. The chain's CDR3 is CASSYSGGGLQETQYF. The CDR3 coding sequence is TGTGCCAGCAGTTACTCGGGGGGGGGCCTCCAAGAGACCCAGTACTTC.

A word on this clone: The identical CDR3 is also encoded by other nucleotide sequences in the sample. V and J are TRBV6-5 and TRBJ2-3; TRBD2 is a possible D gene (5 bases). Trimming removed 7 bases at V and 0 bases at J, with 8 bases between. The CDR3 has 13 residues. Germline assignment: CDR1 MNHEY and CDR2 SVGAGI. The CDR3 DNA reads as TGTGCCAGCACGGGGAGTAGCACAGATACGCAGTATTTT. It encodes CASTGSSTDTQYF.

V usage is TRBV15 and J usage is TRBJ2-3, with 7 bases lining up with TRBD2. V gave up 6 bases and J gave up 2 bases; unmatched junction bases: 8. Germline V gene sequence: CDR1 LNHNV, CDR2 YYDKDF (reference sequence). The CDR3 covers 15 residues. CDR3 amino acids: CATRVGGRLTDTQYF. CDR3 DNA sequence: TGTGCCACCAGGGTGGGCGGGAGACTCACAGATACGCAGTATTTT.

V is TRBV7-8 and J is TRBJ1-5; the D is unclear. The CDR3 consists of 13 residues. Trimming cost V 6 bases and J 5 bases, with 11 bases left between them. CDR1 is SGHVS and CDR2 is FQNEAQ in the germline V gene. The CDR3 reads CASRPGVDQPQHF. The DNA for the CDR3 is TGTGCCAGCAGGCCCGGGGTGGATCAGCCCCAGCATTTT.

The rearrangement links TRBV27 to TRBJ2-7; D possibly corresponds to TRBD2 (6 bases). The CDR3 sequence is 11 residues long. Germline CDR1 reads MNHEY; CDR2 reads SMNVEV (reference sequence). Trimming removed 4 bases at V and 5 bases at J, with 6 bases between. This CDR3 is CASSWRDEQYF. As DNA, the CDR3 is TGTGCCAGCAGTTGGAGGGACGAGCAGTACTTC.

This rearrangement joins TRBV7-9 to TRBJ2-1; D might be TRBD2 (6 bases). CDR1 is SEHNR, CDR2 FQNEAQ, per germline (reference sequence). Trimming shortened V by 1 base and J by 0 bases, and 10 bases separated the two germline ends. This CDR3 spans 16 amino acids. The CDR3 nucleotides are TGTGCCAGCAGCTTAGTCGGGGGTCGCTCCTACAATGAGCAGTTCTTC. Translation gives CASSLVGGRSYNEQFF.

The chain recombines TRBV5-1 with TRBJ2-7; 13 bases are shared with TRBD2. Germline lookup yields CDR1 SGHRS and CDR2 YFSETQ. V shed 0 bases and J 3 bases; nucleotides not matched to a gene: 12. The CDR3 is 19 residues long. CDR3 loop: CASSLAGGTSGKENYEQYF. In DNA, the CDR3 is TGCGCCAGCAGCTTGGCCGGAGGGACTAGCGGGAAGGAGAACTACGAGCAGTACTTC. The complete variable domain, with remaining parts taken from reference TRBV5-1 and TRBJ2-7, reads KAGVTQTPRYLIKTRGQQVTLSCSPISGHRSVSWYQQTPGQGLQFLFEYFSETQRNKGNFPGRFSGRQFSNSRSEMNVSTLELGDSALYLCASSLAGGTSGKENYEQYFGPGTRLTVT.

The V call is TRBV10-2, the J call TRBJ2-2, with 9 bases identical to TRBD1. J lost 5 bases, V lost 11 bases, and 12 bases had no gene match. Looked up from germline, CDR1 is WSHSY and CDR2 is SAAADI. This CDR3 has 15 amino acids. In DNA form, the CDR3 reads TGCGCCCCCTCCGGGACAGGGAAGCGGACCGGGGAGCTGTTTTTT. It specifies CAPSGTGKRTGELFF.

The chain has TRBV30 and TRBJ1-1; 7 nucleotides align to TRBD1. The CDR3 has 17 amino acids. CDR1 is GTSNPN and CDR2 is SVGIG in the germline V gene (reference sequence). The trim removed 1 base at V and 6 bases at J, leaving 17 bases unmatched. The chain's CDR3 is CAWSATPVSGTASEAFF. The CDR3 coding sequence is TGTGCCTGGAGTGCAACCCCCGTATCGGGGACAGCTTCTGAAGCTTTCTTT.

The genes are TRBV10-3 and TRBJ2-1; tentative D call: TRBD2 (6 bases). Germline V gene lookup returns CDR1 ENHRY and CDR2 SYGVKD. V lost 10 bases, J lost 6 bases, and 16 bases lay in between. The length of the CDR3 is 13 residues. CDR3 loop: CATSGLDPNEQFF. DNA for the CDR3: TGTGCCACATCGGGACTGGACCCCAATGAGCAGTTCTTC.

The chain recombines TRBV12-5 with TRBJ2-5; 12 bases line up with TRBD2. The CDR3 runs 16 residues. The J segment lost 5 bases and the V segment lost 4 bases, leaving 8 bases of the junction unmatched. CDR1 is LGHNT and CDR2 is FRNRAP in the germline V gene. The CDR3 here is CASGSLAGGPSETQYF. In DNA, the CDR3 is TGTGCTAGTGGTTCCCTAGCGGGAGGGCCCTCTGAGACCCAGTACTTC.

This rearrangement joins TRBV2 to TRBJ1-2; 10 bases are shared with TRBD1. This CDR3 has 17 residues. The germline V gene has CDR1 SNHLY and CDR2 FYNNEI. V was pared by 1 base and J by 2 bases, with 7 bases of the junction left unmatched. The CDR3 spells CASSEEGTGAHNYGYTF. The CDR3 nucleotides read TGTGCCAGCAGTGAAGAGGGGACAGGGGCCCACAACTATGGCTACACCTTC.

This sequence joins TRBV30 and TRBJ2-7; weak D call: TRBD1 (5 bases). CDR3 length: 13 residues. V was trimmed by 1 base and J by 11 bases, leaving 18 bases between them. Germline loops: CDR1 GTSNPN, CDR2 SVGIG (reference sequence). The CDR3 protein is CAWSDPDRWQKYF. In nucleotides, the CDR3 is TGTGCCTGGAGTGACCCCGACAGATGGCAAAAGTACTTC.

This clone appeared once. The chain joins TRBV27 to TRBJ2-7; no clear D gene. CDR1 and CDR2 from the germline V gene are MNHEY and SMNVEV (reference sequence). Trimming shortened V by 3 bases and J by 2 bases, and 14 bases separated the two germline ends. CDR3 length: 15 residues. The CDR3 is CASSFLGQTTYEQYF. CDR3 DNA sequence: TGTGCCAGCAGTTTTCTTGGCCAAACAACCTACGAGCAGTACTTC.

A word on this clone: Other DNA sequences in this specimen translate into the identical CDR3. The V call is TRBV7-9, the J call TRBJ1-6; 8 nucleotides match TRBD1. After removal of 6 bases from V and 7 bases from J, the junction contained 5 bases not matched to a gene. This CDR3 is built from 14 residues. CDR1 SEHNR and CDR2 FQNEAQ come from the germline V gene (reference sequence). The CDR3: CASRAGTGNSPLHF. CDR3 DNA: TGTGCCAGCAGGGCCGGGACAGGCAATTCACCCCTCCACTTT.

This rearrangement joins TRBV7-6 to TRBJ1-2; 9 nucleotides match TRBD1. V was pared by 1 base and J by 4 bases, with 4 bases of the junction left unmatched. Germline V gene lookup returns CDR1 SGHVS and CDR2 FNYEAQ. CDR3 length equals 15 residues. CDR3 residues: CASSLVAGQGYGYTF. The CDR3 DNA reads as TGTGCCAGCAGCTTAGTCGCGGGACAGGGCTATGGCTACACCTTC.

The chain recombines TRBV5-4 with TRBJ2-2; tentatively, D is TRBD2 (5 bases). This CDR3 has 15 residues. V was cut by 2 bases and J by 1 base, with 9 bases left in between. Germline assignment: CDR1 SGHNT and CDR2 YYREEE (reference sequence). The CDR3 reads CASSFYRGNTGELFF. CDR3 DNA sequence: TGTGCCAGCAGCTTTTACCGGGGGAACACCGGGGAGCTGTTTTTT.

The genes are TRBV6-6 and TRBJ2-7; 9 bases agree with TRBD1. V was clipped by 2 bases and J by 5 bases; unmatched bases: 4. This CDR3 is built from 14 residues. CDR1 and CDR2 from the germline V gene are MNHNY and SVGAGI (reference sequence). CDR3: CASSYGGQGNEQYF. Written as DNA, the CDR3 is TGTGCCAGCAGTTACGGAGGACAGGGGAACGAGCAGTACTTC.

The chain has TRBV29-1 and TRBJ2-2; 10 nucleotides align to TRBD2. J was trimmed by 3 bases and V by 1 base; bases with no gene match: 11. Germline values: CDR1 SQVTM, CDR2 ANQGSEA. The CDR3 is 18 amino acids. The CDR3 protein is CSVEVRRAGGQYTGELFF. Here the CDR3 DNA reads TGCAGCGTTGAAGTCCGGAGAGCGGGGGGGCAATACACCGGGGAGCTGTTTTTT.

CDR3 region: CASSSPGGPRSSYNEQFF. The DNA of the CDR3 is TGTGCCAGCAGTTCCCCGGGAGGGCCGAGGAGCTCCTACAATGAGCAGTTCTTC. The chain is built from TRBV28 and TRBJ2-1; 8 nucleotides line up with TRBD2. Trimming at V came to 4 bases and at J to 0 bases, leaving 11 bases not matched to a gene. The CDR3 length is 18 residues. CDR1 is MDHEN and CDR2 is SYDVKM in the germline V gene.

The rearrangement joins TRBV9 to TRBJ2-1; 8 bases map to TRBD1. CDR1 is SGDLS and CDR2 is YYNGEE in the germline V gene. The CDR3 is 15 residues long. V was clipped by 3 bases and J by 0 bases; unmatched bases: 2. This CDR3 reads CASSGTGRSYNEQFF. CDR3 DNA: TGTGCCAGCAGCGGGACAGGGCGCTCCTACAATGAGCAGTTCTTC.

The CDR3 DNA is TGTGCCAGCAGTTTCTACCGGACTTATAGCAATCAGCCCCAGCATTTT. This encodes CASSFYRTYSNQPQHF. The rearrangement links TRBV28 to TRBJ1-5; D gene unclear. CDR1 is MDHEN, CDR2 SYDVKM, per germline. Between the trimmed V and J ends, which lost 3 bases and 0 bases, there was a span of 12 bases. This CDR3 is built from 16 residues.